This TCR beta chain derives from a study of cytomegalovirus exposure and HLA in healthy donors. V lost 4 bases and J lost 2, with 6 bases in between. The germline gives CDR1 SGHRS, CDR2 YFSETQ. CDR3 size: 12 residues. It was with 60 Vbeta and 13 Jbeta primers that the PCR ran. Data came from immunoSEQ multiplex PCR; TCRdb stores just in-frame clones and leaves some out. Among more than 150,000 clones, 70% to 85% were seen once, and the ten largest hold under 7.5%. The J gene is TRBJ2-5, the V gene TRBV5-1; D perhaps matches TRBD1 (6 bases). Sequencing was carried out using PBMCs. This TCR was sampled from a woman aged 50 to 65 in good health and CMV-seropositive. CDR3 residues: CASSRGQETQYF. CDR3 nucleotides: TGCGCCAGCAGCAGGGGGCAAGAGACCCAGTACTTC.